This T cell receptor (beta chain) appears in the sequencing data of a study of shared clonotypes between healthy human individuals. At the level of the study: The plates for each donor numbered three CD4 naive, three CD4 memory, two CD8 naive and one CD8 memory.

Terminally differentiated effector memory CD45RA+ cells were excluded by CCR7 positive selection of CD45RO-negative cells. The CDR3 length is 15 residues. V lost 5 bases and J 0 bases, leaving 12 bases between the germline ends. Germline CDR1 and CDR2: MNHEY and SMNVEV (reference sequence). Profiling relied on immunoSEQ multiplex PCR, and the TCRdb table lists in-frame clones only, not all of them. Of about 2 million clones detected, roughly 95% appear once; the ten largest clones hold around 1%. The receptor was isolated from a man younger than 35 in good health. The material sequenced was naive CD8+ T cells sorted from blood. V gene TRBV27 combines with J gene TRBJ2-3, with D tentatively TRBD1 (6 bases). The CDR3 DNA sequence: TGTGCCAGCAGTGTACAGGGTTCAAGCACAGATACGCAGTATTTT. Its protein product is CASSVQGSSTDTQYF.